One sample yielded the 16 T cell receptor beta chains listed below, sequenced in a study of blood T cell repertoires in COVID-19. Produced via immunoSEQ multiplex PCR; TCRdb's table is partial and in-frame only. This sample has roughly 170,000 clones; 78% occur once, and the top ten carry 15% to 20%. Sequenced material: PBMCs or T cells enriched from blood (not recorded which). All receptors derive from a woman aged 45-59 years who had recovered from COVID-19.

This clone appeared once. The chain carries TRBV18 and TRBJ2-5; D unclear. V lost 6 bases to trimming and J lost 8 bases, with 13 bases between them. The germline V gene has CDR1 KGHSH and CDR2 LQKENI. The CDR3 has 12 residues. Here the CDR3 reads CASSLTDQTQYF. The DNA of the CDR3 is TGTGCCAGCTCCCTTACTGATCAAACCCAGTACTTC.

The chain couples TRBV9 to TRBJ2-1; TRBD2 matches at 7 bases. J lost 6 bases, V lost 6 bases, and 15 bases had no gene match. Germline V gives CDR1 SGDLS, CDR2 YYNGEE. This CDR3 is 16 amino acids long. The CDR3 here is CASTRARGRDGNEQFF. The CDR3 bases are TGTGCCAGCACCCGGGCCCGGGGGAGGGACGGCAATGAGCAGTTCTTC. Together with reference TRBV9 and TRBJ2-1, the CDR3 gives the full variable domain: DSGVTQTPKHLITATGQRVTLRCSPRSGDLSVYWYQQSLDQGLQFLIQYYNGEERAKGNILERFSAQQFPDLHSELNLSSLELGDSALYFCASTRARGRDGNEQFFGPGTRLTVL.

This clone has a handful of counts. J is TRBJ1-3 and V is TRBV7-3, with TRBD1 as a possible D gene (5 bases). This CDR3 has 19 amino acids. The germline V gene has CDR1 SGHTA and CDR2 FQGTGA. The V end was cut by 5 bases, the J end by 1 base, with 24 bases between. Written as DNA, the CDR3 is TGTGCCAGCAGCCCGGCGGCGGGACGGACCTCGGGATCTGGAAACACCATATATTTT. Protein sequence: CASSPAAGRTSGSGNTIYF.

The chain joins TRBV18 to TRBJ1-2; maybe TRBD1 (6 bases). V was pared by 1 base and J by 3 bases, with 9 bases between. This CDR3 spans 14 amino acids. CDR1 and CDR2 from the germline V gene are KGHSH and LQKENI. DNA of the CDR3: TGTGCCAGCTCACCACGGGCAGGGGACTATGGCTACACCTTC. This encodes CASSPRAGDYGYTF.

This clone has just one count. V gene TRBV6-5 combines with J gene TRBJ1-1; a possible D gene is TRBD1 (5 bases). Between the trimmed V and J ends, which lost 0 bases and 4 bases, there was a span of 12 bases. Germline CDR1 and CDR2: MNHEY and SVGAGI. The CDR3 length is 15 residues. CDR3 bases: TGTGCCAGCAGTTACTCGGGGAACCAGGGCACTGAAGCTTTCTTT. The encoded protein is CASSYSGNQGTEAFF.

This rearrangement joins TRBV10-3 to TRBJ2-3, with TRBD1 matching over 8 bases. CDR1 is ENHRY, CDR2 SYGVKD, per germline. There are 17 residues in the CDR3. V shed 2 bases and J 0 bases; nucleotides not matched to a gene: 7. The CDR3 DNA reads TGTGCCATCAGTGAGGGGACAGGCGCCTATAGCACAGATACGCAGTATTTT. This encodes CAISEGTGAYSTDTQYF.

V is TRBV28 and J is TRBJ1-5; D may be TRBD1 (6 bases). The CDR3 spans 13 residues. Trimming took off 7 bases at V and 7 bases at J, with 14 bases between the two ends. CDR1 is MDHEN, CDR2 SYDVKM, per germline. The CDR3 coding sequence is TGTGCCAGCAAACCAACAGGGAGCCAGCCCCAGCATTTT. It yields the protein CASKPTGSQPQHF.

The rearrangement joins TRBV7-8 to TRBJ1-5; the D gene is possibly TRBD1 (6 bases). Germline V gene data show CDR1 as SGHVS and CDR2 as FQNEAQ. Between the trimmed V and J ends, which lost 5 bases and 2 bases, there was a span of 16 bases. This CDR3 spans 16 amino acids. CDR3 region: CASSPQQGNGNQPQHF. In DNA form, the CDR3 reads TGTGCCAGCAGCCCCCAACAGGGAAATGGCAATCAGCCCCAGCATTTT.

The rearrangement uses TRBV5-1 and TRBJ2-1; 8 bases fit TRBD2. This CDR3 spans 15 amino acids. V trimming: 4 bases; J trimming: 2 bases; junction bases outside the gene matches: 5. Germline CDR1 is SGHRS and CDR2 is YFSETQ. The CDR3 bases are TGCGCCAGCAGCCTAGAGCGGGAGCCCTACAATGAGCAGTTCTTC. Its protein product is CASSLEREPYNEQFF.

Points on this clone: An end of the junction differs from the germline gene, which may be a read error. The chain recombines TRBV28 with TRBJ1-6; 9 bases map to TRBD1. Germline CDR1 MDHEN, CDR2 SYDVKM. CDR3 length equals 17 residues. The CDR3 sequence: CASSDSTGGSNNSPLHF. For the CDR3, the DNA is TGTGCCAGCAGCGATTCAACAGGGGGCTCGAATAATTCTCCCCTCCACTTT.

This chain connects TRBV10-1 to TRBJ1-5, with TRBD1 matching 7 bases. CDR3 length: 17 amino acids. V trimming: 4 bases; J trimming: 2 bases; junction bases outside the gene matches: 11. CDR1 is WNHNN and CDR2 is SYGVQD in the germline V gene (reference sequence). This chain's CDR3 is CASSGILRTGRNQPQHF. CDR3 bases: TGCGCCAGCAGTGGAATCCTAAGGACAGGACGCAATCAGCCCCAGCATTTT.

The rearrangement joins TRBV28 to TRBJ2-3; D is unclear. V lost 3 bases to trimming and J lost 1 base, with 5 bases between them. From germline, CDR1 is MDHEN and CDR2 SYDVKM. This CDR3 contains 13 residues. CDR3 sequence reads: CASSFEGTDTQYF. In DNA form, the CDR3 reads TGTGCCAGCAGTTTCGAGGGCACAGATACGCAGTATTTT.

The chain recombines TRBV30 with TRBJ2-5; a weak D match, TRBD1 (5 bases). CDR1 is GTSNPN, CDR2 SVGIG, per germline (reference sequence). This CDR3 comprises 14 residues. The ends were cut back, 0 bases at V and 6 bases at J, with 14 bases in the middle. The CDR3 reads CAWSVLMGRKTQYF. The CDR3 coding sequence is TGTGCCTGGAGTGTATTGATGGGGCGGAAGACCCAGTACTTC.

The chain joins TRBV5-1 to TRBJ2-2; the D gene is possibly TRBD2 (5 bases). This CDR3 spans 14 amino acids. Trimming took off 0 bases at V and 6 bases at J, with 9 bases between the two ends. In germline, CDR1 is SGHRS, CDR2 YFSETQ. CDR3 sequence (DNA): TGCGCCAGCAGCTTGGCGAGGGAATCCGGGGAGCTGTTTTTT. Translated: CASSLARESGELFF.

The chain carries TRBV10-3 and TRBJ2-1, with TRBD1 identical over 7 bases. CDR1 ENHRY and CDR2 SYGVKD come from the germline V gene. Trimming at V came to 7 bases and at J to 5 bases, leaving 5 bases not matched to a gene. CDR3 size: 13 residues. CDR3 sequence reads: CAIKVGTDNEQFF. Here the CDR3 DNA reads TGTGCCATCAAGGTTGGGACAGACAATGAGCAGTTCTTC.

This clone came up once. V usage is TRBV9 and J usage is TRBJ2-3, with TRBD2 identical over 12 bases. Germline V gene sequence: CDR1 SGDLS, CDR2 YYNGEE. The CDR3 runs to 18 residues. Losses at the gene ends were 0 bases for V and 0 bases for J; bases not matched to a gene: 5. This CDR3 reads CASSVGTSGTRSTDTQYF. The CDR3, as DNA: TGTGCCAGCAGCGTAGGGACTAGCGGGACTAGGAGCACAGATACGCAGTATTTT.